This is a list of T cell receptor beta chains from one sample in a study of OX40 agonist ivuxolimab in advanced cancers. The data were produced by immunoSEQ multiplex PCR, yet TCRdb's version contains in-frame clones alone and is incomplete. This table holds 80,000 or so clones, approximately 85% found once. The sample here was CD4+ or CD8+ T cells sorted from blood, taken in a trial of the OX40 agonist ivuxolimab. The receptor set was obtained from an adult with an advanced solid tumor such as melanoma, head and neck, liver or kidney cancer. The CDR3 runs from the conserved cysteine through the conserved F or W. A D gene is named only where the DNA matches it firmly. Clone sizes are given selectively: once, few, many, or a class where the clone is expanded.

clone_size: once; v_call: TRBV6-6; j_call: TRBJ2-2; cdr3_length: 12; d_call: NA; cdr3_nt: TGTGCCAGCAGTTTTAGCACCGGGGAGCTGTTTTTT; cdr3_aa: CASSFSTGELFF
clone_size: NA; v_call: TRBV6-1; j_call: TRBJ1-1; cdr3_length: 16; d_call: TRBD1; cdr3_nt: TGTGCCAGCAGTGGGGGGACAGGGTCAGGGGTAGTGGAAGCTTTCTTT; cdr3_aa: CASSGGTGSGVVEAFF
clone_size: few; v_call: TRBV5-5; j_call: TRBJ2-3; cdr3_length: 13; d_call: NA; cdr3_nt: TGTGCCAGCACCCCAAGGGTAACAGATACGCAGTATTTT; cdr3_aa: CASTPRVTDTQYF
clone_size: few; v_call: TRBV18; j_call: TRBJ1-1; cdr3_length: 13; d_call: NA; cdr3_nt: TGTGCCAGCTCACCAAGGGTAGGGACTGAAGCTTTCTTT; cdr3_aa: CASSPRVGTEAFF
clone_size: NA; v_call: TRBV5-4; j_call: TRBJ1-6; cdr3_length: 14; d_call: NA; cdr3_nt: TGTGCCAGCAGCTTGAGCGGCGTAAATTCACCCCTCCACTTT; cdr3_aa: CASSLSGVNSPLHF
clone_size: NA; v_call: TRBV2; j_call: TRBJ1-1; cdr3_length: 13; d_call: NA; cdr3_nt: TGTGCCAGCAGTGGGGTTATGGGCACTGAAGCTTTCTTT; cdr3_aa: CASSGVMGTEAFF
clone_size: NA; v_call: TRBV13; j_call: TRBJ2-7; cdr3_length: 16; d_call: NA; cdr3_nt: TGTGCCAGCAGCTTAGGGACCGGCATTTCTACCTACGAGCAGTACTTC; cdr3_aa: CASSLGTGISTYEQYF
clone_size: NA; v_call: TRBV7-2; j_call: TRBJ2-2; cdr3_length: 14; d_call: NA; cdr3_nt: TGTGCCAGCAGCTTAAATGGAGGGGCCGGGGAGCTGTTTTTT; cdr3_aa: CASSLNGGAGELFF
clone_size: once; v_call: TRBV11-3; j_call: TRBJ2-5; cdr3_length: 14; d_call: NA; cdr3_nt: TGTGCCAGCAGCTTAGTGGGCGTACGAGAGACCCAGTACTTC; cdr3_aa: CASSLVGVRETQYF
clone_size: NA; v_call: TRBV10-3; j_call: TRBJ2-3; cdr3_length: 15; d_call: TRBD1; cdr3_nt: TGTGCCATCAGTGAGTCGAACAGGGGGCCCGCCACGGGGTATTTT; cdr3_aa: CAISESNRGPATGYF
clone_size: NA; v_call: TRBV28; j_call: TRBJ2-7; cdr3_length: 14; d_call: TRBD1; cdr3_nt: TGTGCCAGCAGTCCCCCGGGACAGCCCTACGAGCAGTACTTC; cdr3_aa: CASSPPGQPYEQYF
clone_size: NA; v_call: TRBV30; j_call: TRBJ2-7; cdr3_length: 11; d_call: NA; cdr3_nt: TGTGCCTGGAGTGGATCGGGCGAGCAGTACTTC; cdr3_aa: CAWSGSGEQYF
clone_size: NA; v_call: TRBV2; j_call: TRBJ2-4; cdr3_length: 14; d_call: TRBD1; cdr3_nt: TGTGCCAGCAGTAGGGACAGGGCCACAAACATTCAGTACTTC; cdr3_aa: CASSRDRATNIQYF
clone_size: once; v_call: TRBV7-4; j_call: TRBJ2-7; cdr3_length: 17; d_call: TRBD1; cdr3_nt: TGTGCCAGCAGCGCGCGAGTAGGGGGCTTTAGCTCCTACGAGCAGTACTTC; cdr3_aa: CASSARVGGFSSYEQYF
clone_size: NA; v_call: TRBV28; j_call: TRBJ1-4; cdr3_length: 14; d_call: TRBD1; cdr3_nt: TGTGCCAGCAGACGGACAGGTTCGAATGAAAAACTGTTTTTT; cdr3_aa: CASRRTGSNEKLFF